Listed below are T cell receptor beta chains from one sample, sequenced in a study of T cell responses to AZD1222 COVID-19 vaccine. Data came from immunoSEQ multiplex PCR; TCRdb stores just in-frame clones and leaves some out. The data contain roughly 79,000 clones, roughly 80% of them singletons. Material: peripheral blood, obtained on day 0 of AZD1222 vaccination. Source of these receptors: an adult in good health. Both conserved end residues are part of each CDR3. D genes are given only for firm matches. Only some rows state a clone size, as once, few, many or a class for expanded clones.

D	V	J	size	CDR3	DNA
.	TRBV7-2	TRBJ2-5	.	CASSLQGREETQYF	TGTGCCAGCAGCTTACAGGGTCGGGAAGAGACCCAGTACTTC
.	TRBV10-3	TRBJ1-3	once	CAISEIGNGNTIYF	TGTGCCATCAGTGAGATCGGGAATGGAAACACCATATATTTT
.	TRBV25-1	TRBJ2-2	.	CASSEFGRIGELFF	TGTGCCAGCAGTGAATTTGGGCGGATCGGGGAGCTGTTTTTT
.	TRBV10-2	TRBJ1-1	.	CASSGSGYSSEAFF	TGCGCCAGCAGTGGAAGCGGCTACAGCTCTGAAGCTTTCTTT
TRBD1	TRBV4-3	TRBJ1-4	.	CASSPQGAGEKLFF	TGCGCCAGCAGCCCTCAGGGGGCAGGGGAAAAACTGTTTTTT
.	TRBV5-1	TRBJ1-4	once	CASSLGQGVVYEKLFF	TGCGCCAGCAGCTTGGGGCAGGGAGTGGTTTATGAAAAACTGTTTTTT
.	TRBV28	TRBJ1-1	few	CASRWTEVTEAFF	TGTGCCAGCAGATGGACGGAGGTCACTGAAGCTTTCTTT
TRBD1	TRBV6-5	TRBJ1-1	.	CASRDRASNTEAFF	TGTGCCAGCAGGGACAGGGCGTCGAACACTGAAGCTTTCTTT
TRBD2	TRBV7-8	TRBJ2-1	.	CASRPTSGIYEQFF	TGTGCCAGCAGACCTACTAGCGGGATCTATGAGCAGTTCTTC
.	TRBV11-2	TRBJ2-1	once	CASRGWRILYNEQFF	TGTGCCAGCCGAGGTTGGAGGATCCTATACAATGAGCAGTTCTTC
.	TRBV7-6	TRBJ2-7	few	CASSLQPYEQYF	TGTGCCAGCAGCCTCCAGCCCTACGAGCAGTACTTC
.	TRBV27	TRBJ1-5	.	CASSRVSNQPQHF	TGTGCCAGCAGCCGGGTTAGCAATCAGCCCCAGCATTTT
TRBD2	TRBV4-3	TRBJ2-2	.	CASSQEIRGVRLFF	TGCGCCAGCAGCCAAGAAATTCGGGGGGTAAGGCTGTTTTTT
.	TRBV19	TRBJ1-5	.	CASTTTGRGNQPQHF	TGTGCCAGTACCACCACAGGGCGGGGCAATCAGCCCCAGCATTTT
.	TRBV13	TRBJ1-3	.	CASSLGLGNTIYF	TGTGCCAGCAGCTTAGGTCTTGGAAACACCATATATTTT
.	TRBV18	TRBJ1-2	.	CASSPGGVPANYGYTF	TGTGCCAGCTCACCAGGGGGCGTACCCGCTAACTATGGCTACACCTTC
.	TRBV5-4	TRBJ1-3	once	CASREDRSSGNTIYF	TGTGCCAGCAGAGAAGACAGGAGCTCTGGAAACACCATATATTTT
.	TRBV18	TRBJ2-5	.	CASSPAEGSETQYF	TGTGCCAGCTCACCAGCTGAAGGGTCAGAGACCCAGTACTTC
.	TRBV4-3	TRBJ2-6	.	CASSQGFGANVLTF	TGCGCCAGCAGCCAAGGGTTTGGGGCCAACGTCCTGACTTTC
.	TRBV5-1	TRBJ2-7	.	CASSLDISGEQYF	TGCGCCAGCAGCTTGGACATCTCAGGGGAGCAGTACTTC
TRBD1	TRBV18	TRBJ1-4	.	CASSPPGQGSNEKLFF	TGTGCCAGCTCACCCCCAGGACAGGGCTCTAATGAAAAACTGTTTTTT
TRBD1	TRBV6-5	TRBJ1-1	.	CASRRDRANTEAFF	TGTGCCAGCAGAAGGGACAGGGCGAACACTGAAGCTTTCTTT
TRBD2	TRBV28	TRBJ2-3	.	CASRASGASTDTQYF	TGTGCCAGCAGGGCTAGCGGGGCCAGCACAGATACGCAGTATTTT
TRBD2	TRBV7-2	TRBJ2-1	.	CASSQTSGIYNEQFF	TGTGCCAGCAGCCAGACTAGCGGAATATACAATGAGCAGTTCTTC
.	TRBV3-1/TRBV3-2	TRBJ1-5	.	CASSRGGGRSQPQHF	TGTGCCAGCAGCCGAGGGGGGGGGCGCAGTCAGCCCCAGCATTTT
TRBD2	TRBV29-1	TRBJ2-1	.	CSVGGTSGRTYNEQFF	TGCAGCGTGGGCGGGACTAGCGGGAGAACCTACAATGAGCAGTTCTTC
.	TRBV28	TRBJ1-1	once	CASTLPANTEAFF	TGTGCCAGCACCCTGCCGGCGAACACTGAAGCTTTCTTT
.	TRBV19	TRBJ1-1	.	CASRNPLTEAFF	TGTGCCAGTAGAAATCCGCTGACTGAAGCTTTCTTT
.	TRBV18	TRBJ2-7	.	CASSPRSATTNEQYF	TGTGCCAGCTCACCACGGTCTGCCACCACTAACGAGCAGTACTTC
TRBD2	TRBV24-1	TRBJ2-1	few	CATSESGTSGSDEQFF	TGTGCCACCAGTGAATCCGGGACTAGCGGGAGTGATGAGCAGTTCTTC
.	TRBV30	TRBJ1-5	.	CAWTPGGGQPQHF	TGTGCCTGGACCCCGGGGGGGGGTCAGCCCCAGCATTTT
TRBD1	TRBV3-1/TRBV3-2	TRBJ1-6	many	CASSAGQGAAYSPLHF	TGTGCCAGCAGCGCGGGACAGGGGGCGGCTTATTCACCCCTCCACTTT
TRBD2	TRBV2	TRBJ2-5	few	CASSGLAETQYF	TGTGCCAGCAGCGGACTAGCGGAGACCCAGTACTTC
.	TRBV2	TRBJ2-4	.	CASGKGWGNIQYF	TGTGCCAGCGGGAAGGGGTGGGGAAACATTCAGTACTTC
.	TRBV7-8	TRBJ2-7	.	CASSQPRHEQYF	TGTGCCAGCAGCCAACCCCGCCACGAGCAATACTTC
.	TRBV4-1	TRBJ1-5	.	CASSQDLRYQPQHF	TGCGCCAGCAGCCAAGATCTCAGGTATCAGCCCCAGCATTTT
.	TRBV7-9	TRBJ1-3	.	CASSYGTQGPGNTIYF	TGTGCCAGCAGCTACGGGACCCAGGGACCTGGAAACACCATATATTTT
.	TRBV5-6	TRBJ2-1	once	CASSSPGSNGPYNEQFF	TGTGCCAGCAGCTCACCGGGCTCAAATGGACCGTACAATGAGCAGTTCTTC
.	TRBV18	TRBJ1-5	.	CASSPGRQNNQPQHF	TGTGCCAGCTCACCAGGACGACAAAACAATCAGCCCCAGCATTTT
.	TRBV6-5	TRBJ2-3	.	CASSSPISGTDTQYF	TGTGCCAGCAGTTCTCCGATCAGTGGGACAGATACGCAGTATTTT
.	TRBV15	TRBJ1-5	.	CATSRAGDSNQPQHF	TGTGCCACCAGCAGAGCGGGAGATAGCAATCAGCCCCAGCATTTT
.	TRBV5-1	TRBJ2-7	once	CASSLDSAYEQYF	TGCGCCAGCAGCTTGGACTCGGCCTACGAGCAGTACTTC
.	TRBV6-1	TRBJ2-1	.	CASSDWTAYNEQFF	TGTGCCAGCAGTGATTGGACAGCCTATAATGAGCAGTTCTTC
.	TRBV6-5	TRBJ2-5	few	CASYGGTIQETQYF	TGTGCCAGCTACGGGGGAACGATCCAGGAGACCCAGTACTTC
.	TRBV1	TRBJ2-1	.	CTSSRSGLAGGGGNEQFF	TGCACCAGCAGCCGATCGGGACTAGCGGGAGGAGGGGGCAATGAGCAGTTCTTC
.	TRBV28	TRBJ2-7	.	CASSLAGSHYEQYF	TGTGCCAGCAGTTTAGCCGGGTCGCACTACGAGCAGTACTTC
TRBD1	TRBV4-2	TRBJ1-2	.	CASTRTGGLIGYTF	TGTGCCAGCACGCGGACAGGCGGTTTAATTGGCTACACCTTC
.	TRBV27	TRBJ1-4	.	CASSLRGGEKLFF	TGTGCCAGCAGTTTAAGGGGAGGAGAAAAACTGTTTTTT